These T cell receptor beta chains were read from a single sample in a study of T cell repertoires in cytomegalovirus infection. TCRdb processed the reads anew with MiXCR; each CDR3 protein has one entry. The data show more than 150,000 distinct CDR3 sequences, about 20% seen once. Specimen: PBMCs. The receptors shown here come from a human donor in good health (CMV status not recorded). Some clones in this sample may be carry-over from other donors' samples. CDR3s include the opening cysteine and the closing phenylalanine or tryptophan. A D gene is named only where the DNA matches it firmly. Expanded clones are given a class, and other clones once, few, many or no size at all.

V gene	D gene	J gene	clone size	CDR3 protein	CDR3 DNA
TRBV19	NA	TRBJ2-1	NA	CASSARGGSSYNEQFF	TGTGCCAGTAGTGCCAGGGGCGGGAGCTCCTACAATGAGCAGTTCTTC
TRBV28	TRBD1	TRBJ2-7	NA	CASRSGTGYTYEQYF	TGTGCCAGCAGGTCCGGGACAGGCTATACCTACGAGCAGTACTTC
TRBV7-8	NA	TRBJ2-7	many	CASSLSVNEQYF	TGTGCCAGCAGCTTATCAGTTAACGAGCAGTACTTC
TRBV7-2	TRBD1	TRBJ2-5	NA	CASSRDRDLQETQYF	TGTGCCAGCAGCCGGGACAGGGACCTCCAAGAGACCCAGTACTTC
TRBV20-1	NA	TRBJ2-1	NA	CSALTGRSYNEQFF	TGCAGTGCGCTGACGGGACGCTCCTACAATGAGCAGTTCTTC
TRBV6-2/TRBV6-3	NA	TRBJ2-7	few	CASSYSNEQYF	TGTGCCAGCAGTTACTCGAACGAGCAGTACTTC
TRBV7-9	NA	TRBJ1-5	NA	CASSFARLGNQPQHF	TGTGCCAGCAGCTTTGCCCGGTTAGGCAATCAGCCCCAGCATTTT
TRBV6-2/TRBV6-3	TRBD2	TRBJ2-7	few	CASLAGGSSYEQYF	TGTGCCAGCTTAGCGGGAGGGAGCTCCTACGAGCAGTACTTC
TRBV4-1	NA	TRBJ2-3	once	CASSRYSDTQYF	TGCGCCAGCAGCAGGTACTCAGATACGCAGTATTTT
TRBV5-6	NA	TRBJ2-6	NA	CASSFQSGANVLTF	TGTGCCAGCAGCTTTCAGTCCGGGGCCAACGTCCTGACTTTC
TRBV2	TRBD1	TRBJ2-2	once	CASSPYRGQNTGELFF	TGTGCCAGCAGTCCCTACAGGGGTCAGAACACCGGGGAGCTGTTTTTT
TRBV5-1	NA	TRBJ1-5	many	CASSLGVNQPQHF	TGTGCCAGCAGTCTCGGGGTCAATCAGCCCCAGCATTTT
TRBV12-3/TRBV12-4	NA	TRBJ2-5	few	CASSFSASETQYF	TGTGCCAGCAGTTTTTCTGCTTCGGAGACCCAGTACTTC
TRBV12-5	NA	TRBJ2-7	many	CASGTPRGTSYEQYF	TGTGCTAGTGGAACCCCGAGAGGGACCTCCTACGAGCAGTACTTC
TRBV2	TRBD1	TRBJ2-7	many	CASTPTGQGGEQYF	TGTGCCAGCACCCCGACAGGACAGGGCGGGGAGCAGTACTTC
TRBV7-9	TRBD1	TRBJ1-5	NA	CASSPSRGQGNWPQHF	TGTGCCAGCAGCCCTAGTCGGGGACAGGGGAATTGGCCCCAGCATTTT
TRBV7-2	TRBD2	TRBJ2-5	many	CASMGLAGVETQYF	TGTGCCAGCATGGGACTAGCGGGAGTTGAGACCCAGTACTTC
TRBV7-2	NA	TRBJ2-3	many	CASSRSTLPAADTQYF	TGTGCCAGCAGCCGGTCAACCCTTCCGGCCGCAGATACGCAGTATTTT
TRBV7-8	TRBD2	TRBJ2-1	NA	CASSLRGGSSSYNEQFF	TGTGCCAGCAGCTTACGGGGCGGGAGCAGCTCCTACAATGAGCAGTTCTTC
TRBV12-3/TRBV12-4	NA	TRBJ2-1	NA	CASSKVVGGSYNEQFF	TGTGCCAGCAGTAAAGTGGTGGGCGGCTCCTACAATGAGCAGTTCTTC
TRBV20-1	TRBD1	TRBJ2-3	few	CSARKGQGADTQYF	TGCAGTGCCCGTAAGGGACAGGGGGCCGATACGCAGTATTTT
TRBV5-1	TRBD1	TRBJ1-2	few	CASSPPGQGYGYTF	TGCGCCAGCAGCCCCCCGGGACAGGGCTATGGCTACACCTTC
TRBV7-2	NA	TRBJ1-1	many	CASSPGSGYTEAFF	TGTGCCAGCAGCCCGGGATCTGGGTACACTGAAGCTTTCTTT
TRBV6-2/TRBV6-3	TRBD2	TRBJ2-3	NA	CASRPASGSLSDTQYF	TGTGCCAGCAGGCCTGCTAGCGGGAGTCTGTCAGATACGCAGTATTTT
TRBV7-2	TRBD1	TRBJ1-2	many	CASSSRTGGIYGYTF	TGTGCCAGCAGCTCCCGGACAGGGGGAATCTATGGCTACACCTTC
TRBV7-9	TRBD1	TRBJ1-2	NA	CASSRPAKTGDYGYTF	TGTGCCAGCAGCCGCCCGGCGAAGACAGGGGACTATGGCTACACCTTC
TRBV5-1	TRBD2	TRBJ2-7	many	CASSGGSGRVYEQYF	TGCGCCAGCAGCGGCGGTAGCGGGCGGGTCTACGAGCAGTACTTC
TRBV11-2	NA	TRBJ2-2	many	CASSLEVNTGELFF	TGTGCCAGCAGCTTAGAAGTGAACACCGGGGAGCTGTTTTTT
TRBV6-5	TRBD1	TRBJ1-2	few	CASSSTGGNYGYTF	TGTGCCAGCAGCTCGACAGGGGGCAACTATGGCTACACCTTC
TRBV29-1	TRBD1	TRBJ2-1	many	CSVDRDRRDEQFF	TGCAGCGTTGATAGGGACAGAAGGGATGAGCAGTTCTTC
TRBV6-1	NA	TRBJ2-5	NA	CASSENQSGGETQYF	TGTGCCAGCAGTGAAAACCAGAGCGGAGGAGAGACCCAGTACTTC
TRBV7-3	TRBD2	TRBJ2-3	many	CASSPTSGGVDTQYF	TGTGCCAGCAGCCCGACTAGCGGGGGAGTTGATACGCAGTATTTT
TRBV5-6	NA	TRBJ1-2	many	CASGQRTAGGYTF	TGTGCCAGCGGTCAGAGGACGGCGGGGGGCTACACCTTC
TRBV12-3/TRBV12-4	NA	TRBJ2-7	NA	CASSLGGALTYEQYF	TGTGCCAGCAGCCTAGGCGGGGCCCTAACCTACGAGCAGTACTTC
TRBV30	NA	TRBJ1-5	NA	CAWSQGGNSNQPQHF	TGTGCCTGGAGTCAAGGAGGGAATAGCAATCAGCCCCAGCATTTT
TRBV18	NA	TRBJ1-1	few	CASSPGRGGATEAFF	TGTGCCAGCTCACCTGGGAGGGGGGGCGCAACGGAAGCTTTCTTT
TRBV6-8	NA	TRBJ2-3	NA	CASRSQDTDTQYF	TGTGCCAGCAGGTCGCAGGACACAGATACGCAGTATTTT
TRBV12-3/TRBV12-4	TRBD1	TRBJ2-1	few	CASSGRDSGLLQFF	TGTGCCAGCAGTGGTCGGGACAGCGGATTGTTGCAGTTCTTC
TRBV7-9	TRBD1	TRBJ1-4	many	CASSPRDSDNEKLFF	TGTGCCAGCAGCCCCCGGGACAGTGATAATGAAAAACTGTTTTTT
TRBV7-2	NA	TRBJ2-7	many	CASSLVNGNYEQYF	TGTGCCAGCAGCTTAGTTAACGGAAACTACGAGCAGTACTTC
TRBV11-2	TRBD2	TRBJ2-2	NA	CASIVSGRITGELFF	TGTGCCAGCATTGTCAGCGGGAGGATTACCGGGGAGCTGTTTTTT
TRBV2	NA	TRBJ1-5	few	CASSEYEGSNQPQHF	TGTGCCAGCAGTGAGTACGAGGGTAGCAATCAGCCCCAGCATTTT
TRBV28	NA	TRBJ1-4	NA	CASSFGLRELFF	TGTGCCAGCAGTTTTGGGCTAAGGGAACTGTTTTTT
TRBV4-3	TRBD2	TRBJ2-7	NA	CASSQDRLAGVDEQYF	TGCGCCAGCAGCCAAGATCGGCTAGCGGGAGTTGACGAGCAGTACTTC
TRBV7-9	TRBD2	TRBJ2-3	many	CASSLVAGARSTTDTQYF	TGTGCCAGCAGCTTAGTAGCGGGAGCGAGGTCGACCACAGATACGCAGTATTTT
TRBV28	NA	TRBJ1-1	NA	CASSPPQGTEAFF	TGTGCCAGCAGTCCCCCCCAGGGTACTGAAGCTTTCTTT
TRBV19	NA	TRBJ2-1	NA	CASSRLGISYNEQFF	TGTGCCTCCTCCCGGTTGGGGATTTCCTACAATGAGCAGTTCTTC
TRBV7-3	NA	TRBJ1-6	many	CASSQGFNLSPLHF	TGTGCCAGCAGCCAGGGGTTTAATTTGTCACCCCTCCACTTT
TRBV2	TRBD1	TRBJ1-6	NA	CASSDGQGGSLHF	TGTGCCAGCAGTGATGGACAGGGTGGATCCCTCCACTTT
TRBV12-3/TRBV12-4	NA	TRBJ2-4	NA	CASSPPLAKNIQYF	TGTGCCAGCAGTCCCCCCCTAGCCAAAAACATTCAGTACTTC
TRBV12-3/TRBV12-4	TRBD2	TRBJ2-3	many	CASSHDTSGGADTQYF	TGTGCCAGCAGTCACGACACTAGCGGGGGGGCTGATACGCAGTATTTT
TRBV6-1	TRBD1	TRBJ2-7	NA	CASRRGDRTDYEQYF	TGTGCCAGCAGGCGCGGGGACAGGACAGACTACGAGCAGTACTTC
TRBV12-3/TRBV12-4	NA	TRBJ2-7	few	CASSLAGDSYEQYF	TGTGCCAGCAGTTTAGCGGGGGACTCCTACGAGCAGTACTTC
TRBV27	TRBD1	TRBJ1-3	few	CASSLTGGTGNTIYF	TGTGCCAGCAGTCTGACAGGGGGAACTGGAAACACCATATATTTT
TRBV27	TRBD2	TRBJ2-1	NA	CASRSSGSWEQFF	TGTGCCAGCAGGTCTAGCGGGAGCTGGGAGCAGTTCTTC
TRBV10-2	TRBD2	TRBJ2-2	few	CASNPLAGSAGELFF	TGCGCCAGCAACCCTCTAGCGGGATCGGCCGGGGAGCTGTTTTTT
TRBV2	NA	TRBJ1-5	few	CASSVLLGLGFGSNQPQHF	TGTGCCAGCAGTGTACTTCTTGGGCTGGGATTTGGTAGCAATCAGCCCCAGCATTTT
TRBV5-5	TRBD1	TRBJ1-4	few	CASSPQGEKLFF	TGTGCCAGCAGCCCACAGGGGGAAAAACTGTTTTTT